These 9 T cell receptor beta chains came from one sample sequenced in a study of cytomegalovirus exposure and HLA in healthy donors. Amplification used 60 Vbeta primers and 13 Jbeta primers. Some clones are missing from TCRdb's copy, which holds only in-frame ones; the method was immunoSEQ multiplex PCR. The sample consists of roughly 110,000 clones, about 74% of them appearing once. The sample was PBMCs. The source of these receptors is a woman in her forties in good health and CMV-seropositive.

The gene calls are TRBV5-1 and TRBJ2-7; TRBD1 agrees at 9 bases. The V gene's germline CDR1 is SGHRS and CDR2 YFSETQ. The CDR3 totals 15 residues. V dropped 0 bases and J dropped 6; count of bases not matched to a gene: 7. The CDR3, as DNA: TGCGCCAGCAGCTTGGTGGGACAGGGCTCTGGCGAGCAGTACTTC. Its translation: CASSLVGQGSGEQYF.

This clone showed up just a few times. The CDR3 loop is CAISLDRGTSGNTIYF. The CDR3 coding sequence is TGTGCCATCAGTCTTGACAGGGGGACTTCTGGAAACACCATATATTTT. This chain joins TRBV10-3 and TRBJ1-3; TRBD1 matches at 9 bases. CDR3 size: 16 residues. The V gene end was trimmed by 5 bases and the J gene end by 1 base; junction bases not matched to a gene: 6. Germline V lookup: CDR1 ENHRY, CDR2 SYGVKD.

V gene TRBV6-1 combines with J gene TRBJ1-4; weak D call: TRBD1 (5 bases). There are 13 residues in the CDR3. In germline, CDR1 is MNHNS, CDR2 SASEGT. Trimming took off 4 bases at V and 5 bases at J, with 8 bases between the two ends. CDR3 protein: CASSVTGNEKLFF. CDR3 nucleotides: TGTGCCAGCAGTGTAACAGGAAATGAAAAACTGTTTTTT.

V usage is TRBV7-2 and J usage is TRBJ1-2; D perhaps matches TRBD1 (5 bases). Germline assignment: CDR1 SGHTA and CDR2 FQGNSA. This CDR3 has 15 amino acids. Trimming stripped 1 base from V and 5 bases from J, with 14 bases between. The CDR3 is CASSLVVDSPYGYTF. The CDR3 DNA reads TGTGCCAGCAGCTTAGTGGTAGACAGTCCTTATGGCTACACCTTC.

The chain recombines TRBV28 with TRBJ1-5, with TRBD1 matching over 8 bases. Germline CDR1 MDHEN, CDR2 SYDVKM. V lost 3 bases and J lost 5; bases outside the gene matches: 3. The CDR3 runs to 14 residues. CDR3 in amino acids: CASSFTGGHQPQHF. For the CDR3, the DNA is TGTGCCAGCAGTTTCACAGGGGGGCATCAGCCCCAGCATTTT.

This clone was seen a few times. Other DNA sequences from this sample encode an identical CDR3 as well. The V call is TRBV5-1, the J call TRBJ2-5, with a weak D call TRBD1 (5 bases). There are 13 residues in the CDR3. Germline V gene lookup returns CDR1 SGHRS and CDR2 YFSETQ. Trimming took 1 base from V and 2 from J, leaving 6 bases between them. This CDR3 is CASSLQGQETQYF. The CDR3 nucleotides read TGCGCCAGCAGCTTGCAGGGTCAAGAGACCCAGTACTTC. Full variable domain (missing parts from reference TRBV5-1 and TRBJ2-5): KAGVTQTPRYLIKTRGQQVTLSCSPISGHRSVSWYQQTPGQGLQFLFEYFSETQRNKGNFPGRFSGRQFSNSRSEMNVSTLELGDSALYLCASSLQGQETQYFGPGTRLLVL.

The rearrangement uses TRBV28 and TRBJ1-5; D gene ambiguous. Trimming removed 4 bases at V and 6 bases at J, with 7 bases between. Germline V gene sequence: CDR1 MDHEN, CDR2 SYDVKM. This CDR3 has 12 amino acids. The CDR3 coding sequence is TGTGCCAGCAGTTCGGGGTCTCAGCCCCAGCATTTT. Translated: CASSSGSQPQHF.

This clone was counted once. The chain uses TRBV29-1 and TRBJ2-1; the D is unclear. Trimming cost V 4 bases and J 7 bases, with 11 bases left between them. The CDR3 is made up of 12 amino acids. Germline values: CDR1 SQVTM, CDR2 ANQGSEA. CDR3 coding DNA: TGCAGCGTTGGGCCCGCGGTAAATGAGCAGTTCTTC. Encoded protein: CSVGPAVNEQFF.

This clone was counted a few times. The chain combines TRBV30 with TRBJ1-5; D is perhaps TRBD1 (6 bases). V dropped 3 bases and J dropped 5 bases, with 11 bases sitting between them. The germline gives CDR1 GTSNPN, CDR2 SVGIG (reference sequence). This CDR3 contains 13 residues. CDR3 bases: TGTGCCTGGAGCTTAGGGGGGGATCAGCCCCAGCATTTT. Amino acids: CAWSLGGDQPQHF.